Listed below are T cell receptor beta chains from one sample, sequenced in a study of response to subunit inactivated influenza vaccine. TCRdb ran MiXCR on the RT-PCR reads and lists one entry per CDR3 protein. Among 200,000 to 300,000 distinct CDR3 sequences listed, 10% to 15% were seen once. The specimen was non-naive T cells sorted from PBMCs, collected approximately 15 days before vaccination. These receptor sequences come from a man aged 45-65 years who received an inactivated influenza vaccine. Both conserved end residues are part of each CDR3. A D gene is named only where the DNA matches it firmly. Only part of the rows carry a size: once, few, many, or a class if the clone is expanded.

j_gene	abundance	v_gene	d_gene	CDR3nt	CDR3aa
TRBJ2-2	few	TRBV5-1	TRBD1	TGCGCCAGCAGTCCGGGACAGACCGCGAACACCGGGGAGCTGTTTTTT	CASSPGQTANTGELFF
TRBJ2-3	many	TRBV20-1	-	TGCAGTGCTAGAGGACCCACGGCGGTTACGCAGTATTTT	CSARGPTAVTQYF
TRBJ1-1	few	TRBV3-1	-	TGTGCCAGCAGCCAAGTGGGGGCCGGGAGCGCTGAAGCTTTCTTT	CASSQVGAGSAEAFF
TRBJ2-3	-	TRBV4-1	-	TGCGCCAGCAGCCCTCGGTGGGGCGCACGAACAGATACGCAGTATTTT	CASSPRWGARTDTQYF
TRBJ2-7	once	TRBV20-1	TRBD2	TGCAGTGCCGGGGGGGGCGCAGGTGAAGGCTACGAGCAGTACTTC	CSAGGGAGEGYEQYF
TRBJ2-7	-	TRBV27	TRBD1	TGTGCCTGCAGTCCCGGGACAGGGGGCTACGAGCAGTACTTC	CACSPGTGGYEQYF
TRBJ2-7	-	TRBV6-2/TRBV6-3	TRBD2	TGTGCCAGCAGTCAACCGGGACTAGTGAACGAGCAGTACTTC	CASSQPGLVNEQYF
TRBJ1-2	few	TRBV6-1	-	TGTGCCAGCACCTACGGTGGGGGGGAGAACTATGGCTACACCTTC	CASTYGGGENYGYTF
TRBJ2-5	-	TRBV2	TRBD2	TGTGCCAGCAGGTTCAGGACTAGCGGGATAGAAGCCCAGTACTTC	CASRFRTSGIEAQYF
TRBJ2-2	-	TRBV10-3	TRBD2	TGTGCCATCAGGAGGGGAGGACTAGCGGAGACCGGGGAGCTGTTTTTT	CAIRRGGLAETGELFF
TRBJ2-3	-	TRBV27	-	TGTGCCAGCAGTTCCCCCGGGGGGCCCACAGATACGCAGTATTTT	CASSSPGGPTDTQYF
TRBJ2-7	few	TRBV7-8	-	TGTGCCAGCAGCTTACCCCTAGGCAGGAACAATGACTACGAGCAGTACTTC	CASSLPLGRNNDYEQYF
TRBJ2-3	many	TRBV15	-	TGTGCCACCAGCCGAGGGGCCTTTAGCACAGATACGCAGTATTTT	CATSRGAFSTDTQYF
TRBJ2-1	few	TRBV4-2	TRBD2	TGTGCCAGCAGCCCGAAGATAGCGGGGGGGCCAAACAATGAGCAGTTCTTC	CASSPKIAGGPNNEQFF
TRBJ2-1	many	TRBV4-3	TRBD2	TGCGCCAGCAGCCATCCGACTAGCGGGGGACCCTACAATGAGCAGTTCTTC	CASSHPTSGGPYNEQFF
TRBJ2-7	few	TRBV6-5	TRBD2	TGTGCCAGCAGATTCCTCCCCAACGGGGGGTCCTACGAGCAGTACTTC	CASRFLPNGGSYEQYF
TRBJ2-5	many	TRBV12-3/TRBV12-4	-	TGTGCCAGCAGTTTACGCTTAGGTGGGGTGGAGACCCAGTACTTC	CASSLRLGGVETQYF
TRBJ2-2	few	TRBV11-2	-	TGTGCCAGCAGCCACTGGACAGAAGGCACCGGGGAGCTGTTTTTT	CASSHWTEGTGELFF
TRBJ1-1	-	TRBV5-5	TRBD1	TGTGCCAGCAGCCCCGGGACAGGGGGCTTTATGAACACTGAAGCTTTCTTT	CASSPGTGGFMNTEAFF
TRBJ2-2	-	TRBV14	-	TGTGCCAGCAGCCCAAGCTCAGGTTTGGGGGAGCTGTTTTTT	CASSPSSGLGELFF
TRBJ1-2	-	TRBV12-3/TRBV12-4	-	TGTGCCAGCGGGAAGGGACTTACGATCTATGGCTACTCCTTC	CASGKGLTIYGYSF
TRBJ2-7	few	TRBV6-2/TRBV6-3	TRBD1	TGTGCCAGCAGGCACGGACAGGGGGGAGAGCAGTACTTC	CASRHGQGGEQYF
TRBJ1-4	few	TRBV7-9	-	TGTGCCAGCAGCTTGTTTTCAACTAATGAAAAACTGTTTTTT	CASSLFSTNEKLFF
TRBJ2-3	-	TRBV15	-	TGTGCCACCAGCAGAGAGACCCTGAGCACAGATACGCAGTATTTT	CATSRETLSTDTQYF
TRBJ1-2	few	TRBV11-2	-	TGTGCCAGCAGACGTGGGGACGCCCGGAAGAGCGACTTC	CASRRGDARKSDF
TRBJ1-1	few	TRBV11-1	-	TGTGCCAGCAGCCTCCTCGGGTACCCTCGCCTTAACACTGAAGCTTTCTTT	CASSLLGYPRLNTEAFF
TRBJ2-1	-	TRBV9	TRBD2	TGTGCCAGCAGCGCACTAGCGGGAGGCCAATCCAACAATGAGCAGTTCTTC	CASSALAGGQSNNEQFF
TRBJ2-2	once	TRBV20-1	TRBD1	TGCAGTGCTGGCCGACAGGGGGCAAACACCGGGGAGCTGTTTTTT	CSAGRQGANTGELFF
TRBJ1-2	many	TRBV7-2	-	TGTGCCAGCAGCTCCCGGGACCTCTCTTGGGGTGGCTACACCTTC	CASSSRDLSWGGYTF
TRBJ2-7	few	TRBV5-1	-	TGCGCCAGCAGCCCTGGCGGACTACTAACCTCCTACGAGCAGTACTTC	CASSPGGLLTSYEQYF
TRBJ2-3	-	TRBV6-1	-	TGTGCCAGCAGTCCTAGGGTAGGGGGGGCAGATACGCAGTATTTT	CASSPRVGGADTQYF
TRBJ2-1	few	TRBV6-6	-	TGTGCCAGCAGGCCGCGACAGGCCAATGAGCAGTTCTTC	CASRPRQANEQFF
TRBJ1-2	-	TRBV6-1	-	TGTGCCAGCAGCGTAAGCAGAGCGACTAACTATGGCTACACCTTC	CASSVSRATNYGYTF
TRBJ2-7	-	TRBV7-2	TRBD2	TGTGCCAGCAGCTTAAGTGTAGCGGGGGGGCGGTACGAGCAGTACTTC	CASSLSVAGGRYEQYF
TRBJ2-2	-	TRBV27	TRBD1	TGTGCCAGCAGTCAGGGACAGGGGCGATGGAACACCGGGGAGCTGTTTTTT	CASSQGQGRWNTGELFF
TRBJ2-1	many	TRBV10-3	-	TGTGCCATCAGTGAGTCTTTTGCGAACGAGCAGTTCTTC	CAISESFANEQFF
TRBJ1-4	many	TRBV28	-	TGTGCCAGCAGTTTAGTTGGGACCACCTTATCGGGTGAAAAACTGTTTTTT	CASSLVGTTLSGEKLFF
TRBJ2-7	-	TRBV6-1	-	TGTGCCAGCAGTGAGTTGGGGACCGATTCCTACGAGCAGTACTTC	CASSELGTDSYEQYF
TRBJ1-2	few	TRBV7-2	TRBD1	TGTGCCAGCAGCTTAGAACTGACAGGGATTGGATACACCTTC	CASSLELTGIGYTF
TRBJ2-3	few	TRBV5-1	-	TGCGCCAGCCGCGACCCCGGGGGGCCCTTCACAGATACGCAGTATTTT	CASRDPGGPFTDTQYF
TRBJ2-4	-	TRBV12-3/TRBV12-4	-	TGTGCCAGCAGTCCAGAGCGATACAGCGTAGCCAAAAACATTCAGTACTTC	CASSPERYSVAKNIQYF
TRBJ2-1	-	TRBV20-1	-	TGCAGTGCTAGTGGGGCTAGCGCCTACAGCTCCTACAATGAGCAGTTCTTC	CSASGASAYSSYNEQFF